A selection of T cell receptor beta chains follows, all from one sample in a study of blood T cells in healthy people across ages. TCRdb itself ran the 5' RACE reads through MiXCR, one entry per CDR3 protein. The table includes about 640,000 distinct CDR3 sequences, 58% detected once. The material sequenced was blood. The receptors here all came from a man aged 55 to 70 in good health. The CDR3 runs from the conserved cysteine through the conserved F or W. Each record gives: CDR3 protein, CDR3 DNA, V gene, clone size, J gene, D gene. D genes are given only for firm matches. Rows give clone size only sometimes, using once, few, many, or a class for an expanded clone.

CDR3aa: CASSPQGSGSPLHF; CDR3nt: TGTGCCAGCAGCCCTCAGGGGTCGGGCTCACCCCTCCACTTT; v_gene: TRBV3-1; abundance: few; j_gene: TRBJ1-6; d_gene: NA
CDR3aa: CATRSGGGDQPQHF; CDR3nt: TGTGCCACCAGGTCTGGAGGGGGCGATCAGCCCCAGCATTTT; v_gene: TRBV15; abundance: NA; j_gene: TRBJ1-5; d_gene: TRBD1
CDR3aa: CASSVLTGSISYEQYF; CDR3nt: TGTGCCAGCAGTGTGTTGACAGGTTCCATCTCCTACGAGCAGTACTTC; v_gene: TRBV6-1; abundance: NA; j_gene: TRBJ2-7; d_gene: NA
CDR3aa: CASSTRTGGGETQYF; CDR3nt: TGTGCCAGCAGCACCCGGACAGGGGGGGGAGAGACCCAGTACTTC; v_gene: TRBV13; abundance: few; j_gene: TRBJ2-5; d_gene: TRBD1
CDR3aa: CASQGSSTDTQYF; CDR3nt: TGCGCCAGCCAGGGCTCTAGCACAGATACGCAGTATTTT; v_gene: TRBV5-1; abundance: NA; j_gene: TRBJ2-3; d_gene: NA
CDR3aa: CSAREPGGNRETQYF; CDR3nt: TGCAGTGCTAGAGAGCCAGGGGGGAACCGAGAGACCCAGTACTTC; v_gene: TRBV20-1; abundance: NA; j_gene: TRBJ2-5; d_gene: NA
CDR3aa: CASAPERAGDTQYF; CDR3nt: TGCGCCAGCGCCCCCGAGAGGGCTGGCGATACGCAGTATTTT; v_gene: TRBV5-1; abundance: NA; j_gene: TRBJ2-3; d_gene: NA
CDR3aa: CASSLGQGYNSPLHF; CDR3nt: TGCGCCAGCAGCTTGGGCCAGGGGTATAATTCACCCCTCCACTTT; v_gene: TRBV5-1; abundance: few; j_gene: TRBJ1-6; d_gene: NA
CDR3aa: CASSGGGSEDTQYF; CDR3nt: TGTGCCAGCAGTGGAGGGGGCAGTGAAGATACGCAGTATTTT; v_gene: TRBV6-1; abundance: NA; j_gene: TRBJ2-3; d_gene: TRBD1
CDR3aa: CASSELRSGTQYF; CDR3nt: TGTGCCAGCAGTGAGCTCCGGTCCGGGACCCAGTACTTC; v_gene: TRBV6-1; abundance: NA; j_gene: TRBJ2-5; d_gene: NA